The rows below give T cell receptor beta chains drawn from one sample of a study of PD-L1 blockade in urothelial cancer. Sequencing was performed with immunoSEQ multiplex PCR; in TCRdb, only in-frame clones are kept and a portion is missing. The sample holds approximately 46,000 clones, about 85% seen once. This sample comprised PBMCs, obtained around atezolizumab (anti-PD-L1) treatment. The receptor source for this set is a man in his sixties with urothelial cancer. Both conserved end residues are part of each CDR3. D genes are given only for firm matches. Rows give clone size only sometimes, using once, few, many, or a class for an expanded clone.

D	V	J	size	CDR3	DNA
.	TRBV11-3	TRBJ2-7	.	CASSFSRARGEQYF	TGTGCCAGCAGCTTCAGCCGGGCACGGGGCGAGCAGTACTTC
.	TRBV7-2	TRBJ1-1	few	CASSAQGGGGREAFF	TGTGCCAGCAGCGCACAGGGTGGGGGGGGAAGGGAAGCTTTCTTT
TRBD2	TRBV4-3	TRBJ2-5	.	CASSPVVSGVQETQYF	TGCGCCAGCAGCCCAGTTGTTAGCGGGGTCCAAGAGACCCAGTACTTC
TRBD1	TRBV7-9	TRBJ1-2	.	CASSSRGANYGYTF	TGTGCCAGCAGCTCCAGGGGGGCTAACTATGGCTACACCTTC
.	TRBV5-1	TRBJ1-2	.	CASSLQQGSGGYTF	TGCGCCAGCAGCCTGCAACAGGGATCGGGAGGCTACACCTTC
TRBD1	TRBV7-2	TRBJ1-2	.	CASSSTSQGPYYGYTF	TGTGCCAGCAGCTCAACTTCACAGGGGCCATACTATGGCTACACCTTC
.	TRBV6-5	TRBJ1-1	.	CASKRFETTEAFF	TGTGCCAGCAAGCGGTTCGAAACCACTGAAGCTTTCTTT
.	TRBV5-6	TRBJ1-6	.	CASSLIGSRENSPLHF	TGTGCCAGCAGCTTGATCGGGTCCAGGGAAAATTCACCCCTCCACTTT
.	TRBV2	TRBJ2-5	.	CASPAETEETQYF	TGTGCCAGCCCCGCTGAAACTGAAGAGACCCAGTACTTC
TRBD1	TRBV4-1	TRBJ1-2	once	CASSQGRDSIYGYTF	TGCGCCAGCAGCCAAGGCCGGGACAGTATATATGGCTACACCTTC
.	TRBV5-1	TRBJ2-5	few	CASSWGAAGVETQYF	TGCGCCAGCAGCTGGGGGGCTGCGGGGGTGGAGACCCAGTACTTC
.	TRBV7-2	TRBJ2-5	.	CASSSTYGGRETQYF	TGTGCCAGCAGCTCAACATACGGAGGCCGAGAGACCCAGTACTTC
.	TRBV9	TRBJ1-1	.	CASSVAGEGTEAFF	TGTGCCAGCAGCGTAGCAGGGGAGGGCACTGAAGCTTTCTTT
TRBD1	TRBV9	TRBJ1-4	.	CASSDGTGRHEKLFF	TGTGCCAGCAGCGATGGGACAGGGAGGCATGAAAAACTGTTTTTT
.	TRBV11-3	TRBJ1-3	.	CASSFAGGATGNTIYF	TGTGCCAGCAGCTTTGCTGGGGGGGCGACCGGAAACACCATATATTTT
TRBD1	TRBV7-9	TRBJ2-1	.	CASSFGQGGYNEQFF	TGTGCCAGCAGCTTTGGACAGGGAGGCTACAATGAGCAGTTCTTC
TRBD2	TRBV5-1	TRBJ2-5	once	CASSLGALAGKTQYF	TGCGCCAGCAGCTTGGGGGCACTAGCGGGGAAGACCCAGTACTTC
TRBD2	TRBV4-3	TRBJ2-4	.	CASSQSLPRLAGGGVKNIQYF	TGCGCCAGCAGCCAATCACTTCCTCGACTAGCGGGGGGTGGGGTCAAAAACATTCAGTACTTC
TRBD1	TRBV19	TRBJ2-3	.	CASRQGVSTDTQYF	TGTGCCAGTAGGCAGGGGGTCAGCACAGATACGCAGTATTTT
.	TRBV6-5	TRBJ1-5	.	CASSYVQGDQPQHF	TGTGCCAGCAGTTACGTACAGGGAGATCAGCCCCAGCATTTT
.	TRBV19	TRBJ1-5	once	CASSIPNIGGSNQPQHF	TGTGCCAGTAGTATTCCGAATATCGGGGGTAGCAATCAGCCCCAGCATTTT
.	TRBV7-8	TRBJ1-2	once	CASSLKDRGTGSYGYTF	TGTGCCAGCAGCTTAAAGGACCGGGGTACAGGGAGTTATGGCTACACCTTC
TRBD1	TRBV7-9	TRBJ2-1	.	CASSGDRKSNEQFF	TGTGCCAGCAGCGGGGACAGAAAGTCCAATGAGCAGTTCTTC
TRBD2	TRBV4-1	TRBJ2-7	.	CASSHEKASGGYEQYF	TGCGCCAGCAGCCATGAGAAGGCTAGCGGGGGATACGAGCAGTACTTC
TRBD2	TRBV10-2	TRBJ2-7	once	CASSPTSGASYEQYF	TGCGCCAGCAGTCCAACTAGCGGGGCCTCCTACGAGCAGTACTTC
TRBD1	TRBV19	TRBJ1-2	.	CASSMLDRRNGYTF	TGTGCCAGTAGTATGCTGGACAGGCGAAATGGCTACACCTTC
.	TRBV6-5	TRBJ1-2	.	CASSYDSNYGYTF	TGTGCCAGCAGTTACGACAGCAACTATGGCTACACCTTC
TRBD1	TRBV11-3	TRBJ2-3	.	CASQGAWLTDTQYF	TGTGCCAGCCAGGGGGCATGGTTAACAGATACGCAGTATTTT
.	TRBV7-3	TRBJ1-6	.	CASSGGYNSPLHF	TGTGCCAGCAGCGGGGGGTATAATTCACCCCTCCACTTT
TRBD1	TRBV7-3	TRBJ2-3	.	CASSVQGARGDTQYF	TGTGCCAGCAGCGTGCAGGGGGCTCGGGGAGATACGCAGTATTTT
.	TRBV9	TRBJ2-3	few	CASSTRPGADTQYF	TGTGCCAGCAGCACTCGTCCAGGGGCAGATACGCAGTATTTT
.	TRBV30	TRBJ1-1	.	CAWSQKINTEAFF	TGTGCCTGGAGTCAGAAGATTAACACTGAAGCTTTCTTT
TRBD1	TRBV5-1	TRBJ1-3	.	CASSLDRETSVYF	TGCGCCAGCAGCCTAGACAGGGAAACAAGCGTATATTTT
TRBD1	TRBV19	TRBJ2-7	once	CASSVQGALYEQYF	TGTGCCAGTAGTGTACAGGGGGCCTTGTACGAGCAGTACTTC
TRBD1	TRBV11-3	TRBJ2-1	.	CASSLTGTANEQFF	TGTGCCAGCAGCTTGACCGGGACAGCCAATGAGCAGTTCTTC
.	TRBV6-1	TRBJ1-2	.	CASSEPGSFYGYTF	TGTGCCAGCAGTGAACCAGGCTCTTTCTATGGCTACACCTTC
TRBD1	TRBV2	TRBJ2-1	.	CASRGQTSYNEQFF	TGTGCCAGCAGGGGACAGACCTCCTACAATGAGCAGTTCTTC
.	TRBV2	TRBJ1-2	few	CASSEVGHGYTF	TGTGCCAGCAGTGAAGTTGGGCACGGCTACACCTTC
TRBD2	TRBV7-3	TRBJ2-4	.	CASSLIGLAGGLGKNIQYF	TGTGCCAGCAGCTTAATAGGCCTAGCGGGGGGGCTTGGCAAAAACATTCAGTACTTC
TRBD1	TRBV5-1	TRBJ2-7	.	CASSPDLRDRVYEQYF	TGCGCCAGCAGCCCGGACCTCCGGGACAGGGTCTACGAGCAGTACTTC
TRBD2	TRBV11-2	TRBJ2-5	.	CASSPWTSEQETQYF	TGTGCCAGCAGCCCCTGGACTAGCGAGCAAGAGACCCAGTACTTC
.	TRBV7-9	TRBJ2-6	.	CASSLALGAGANVLTF	TGTGCCAGCAGCTTAGCATTGGGCGCTGGGGCCAACGTCCTGACTTTC
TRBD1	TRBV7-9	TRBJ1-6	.	CASSRQGNSPLHF	TGTGCCAGCAGCAGACAGGGTAATTCACCCCTCCACTTT
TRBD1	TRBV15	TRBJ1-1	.	CATSREQGRTEAFF	TGTGCCACCAGCAGAGAACAGGGGCGCACTGAAGCTTTCTTT
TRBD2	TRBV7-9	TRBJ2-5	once	CASSSRGLVQETQYF	TGTGCCAGCAGCTCCCGGGGACTAGTTCAAGAGACCCAGTACTTC
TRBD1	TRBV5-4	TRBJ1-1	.	CASSVQGAAEAFF	TGTGCCAGCAGCGTACAGGGGGCCGCTGAAGCTTTCTTT
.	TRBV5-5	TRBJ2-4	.	CASSLGGLTLNIQYF	TGTGCCAGCAGCTTGGGGGGACTTACCCTAAACATTCAGTACTTC
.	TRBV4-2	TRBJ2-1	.	CASSLLREGGGEQFF	TGTGCCAGCAGCCTTCTCCGTGAGGGAGGGGGTGAGCAGTTCTTC
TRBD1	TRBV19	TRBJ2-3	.	CASSSDRGADTQYF	TGTGCCAGTAGTAGCGACAGGGGGGCAGATACGCAGTATTTT
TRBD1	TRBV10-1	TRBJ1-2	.	CASSVRTGYGYTF	TGCGCCAGCAGTGTCAGGACAGGCTATGGCTACACCTTC
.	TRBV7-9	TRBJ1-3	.	CASSSLDRGNTIYF	TGTGCCAGCAGCTCGCTAGACAGGGGAAACACCATATATTTT
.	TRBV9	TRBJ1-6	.	CASSVAGQGLNSPLHF	TGTGCCAGCAGCGTAGCTGGCCAGGGGTTAAATTCACCCCTCCACTTT
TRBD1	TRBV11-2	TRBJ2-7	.	CASSSRMGTGGRSYEQYF	TGTGCCAGCAGCTCTCGTATGGGGACAGGGGGCAGGTCCTACGAGCAGTACTTC
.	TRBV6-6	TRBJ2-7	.	CASSYGLAETYEQYF	TGTGCCAGCAGTTATGGGCTAGCAGAAACCTACGAGCAGTACTTC